The clone carrying this T cell receptor (beta chain) was picked up a small number of times. The sample is drawn from a study of PD-L1 blockade in urothelial cancer. Overall study context: Every 3 weeks, patients received intravenous atezolizumab 1,200 mg, beginning 2014. Analysis of blood occurred 3 weeks (second dose) and 6 weeks after treatment start. Blood samples had a median of approximately 140,000 T cells, 80,000 to 100,000 unique TCRs, and clonality 0.08 to 0.09.

Clones were sequenced by immunoSEQ multiplex PCR, and TCRdb holds only the in-frame ones, with some missing. Of about 51,000 clones listed, about 90% are singletons. Patients' cancers were locally advanced or metastatic urothelial carcinomas. The CDR3 loop spans 16 amino acids. Germline-derived CDR1 and CDR2 are MNHEY and SVGAGI. V gave up 2 bases and J gave up 4 bases, with 17 bases separating them. This receptor was taken from a man between 60 and 75 years old with urothelial cancer. Sequencing used PBMCs, obtained around atezolizumab (anti-PD-L1) treatment. J is TRBJ1-2 and V is TRBV6-5; no definite D call. For the CDR3, the DNA is TGTGCCAGCAGTTACCTATCATGGACGGGAAGCTATGGCTACACCTTC. It codes for CASSYLSWTGSYGYTF.